This is a list of T cell receptor beta chains from one sample in a study of T cells in Graves' hyperthyroidism and ophthalmopathy. MiXCR was run by TCRdb on the multiplex PCR reads, yielding one entry per CDR3 protein. The repertoire holds roughly 500,000 distinct CDR3 sequences, 11% to 15% seen once, with almost 6% in the top ten. Sequencing used blood. Every receptor here comes from a woman younger than 45 with Graves' hyperthyroidism that later progressed to Graves' ophthalmopathy. Both conserved end residues are part of each CDR3. The D gene is left open where the match is weak. Size values are once, few and many counts, or a class for expanded clones, and some rows have none.

abundance	d_gene	v_gene	j_gene	CDR3nt	CDR3aa
many	TRBD1	TRBV7-2	TRBJ2-5	TGTGCCAGCAGCACCAGGACAGGGCCCCAAGAGACCCAGTACTTC	CASSTRTGPQETQYF
many	.	TRBV20-1	TRBJ2-1	TGCAGTGCTAGCTCCCGTTCGGGCCCCTACAATGAGCAGTTCTTC	CSASSRSGPYNEQFF
.	TRBD2	TRBV20-1	TRBJ2-2	TGCAGTGCGCGGCTAGCGGGATCAACCGGGGAGCTGTTTTTT	CSARLAGSTGELFF
many	.	TRBV6-2/TRBV6-3	TRBJ1-5	TGTGCCAGCAGTGACCGGGACCCAAATCAGCCCCAGCATTTT	CASSDRDPNQPQHF
many	.	TRBV20-1	TRBJ1-2	TGCAGTGCGCCTAGGGGTCGGGCTAACTATGGCTACACCTTC	CSAPRGRANYGYTF
many	.	TRBV11-3	TRBJ1-1	TGTGCCAGCAGCTTAGGCAGGAGCACTGAAGCTTTCTTT	CASSLGRSTEAFF
many	.	TRBV11-2	TRBJ2-5	TGTGCCAGCAGCTTAGTCCTAGCGAGGGGGGAGACCCAGTACTTC	CASSLVLARGETQYF
many	.	TRBV28	TRBJ2-1	TGTGCCAGCAGTCTCAAGTCCCGAGAGCAGTTCTTC	CASSLKSREQFF
many	.	TRBV11-2	TRBJ1-3	TGTGCCAGCAGCTTAGCGGGGGCAGATGGAAACACCATATATTTT	CASSLAGADGNTIYF
many	.	TRBV7-3	TRBJ2-3	TGTGCCAGCAGCTTAACTAGTTTTGGGACGCAGTATTTT	CASSLTSFGTQYF
many	TRBD2	TRBV3-1	TRBJ2-2	TGTGCCAGCAGCCAAGGGGCGGGAGTCTCCGGGGAGCTGTTTTTT	CASSQGAGVSGELFF
many	.	TRBV12-3/TRBV12-4	TRBJ2-5	TGTGCCAGCAGTTTGGCCACAGAAGAGACCCAGTACTTC	CASSLATEETQYF
many	.	TRBV20-1	TRBJ1-4	TGCAGTGCTAGAGACGTGACAGACGAAAAACTGTTTTTT	CSARDVTDEKLFF
few	TRBD2	TRBV5-1	TRBJ2-7	TGCGCCAGCAGCTTAGGGCCTACTAGCGGGGGAGCCTACGAGCAGTACTTC	CASSLGPTSGGAYEQYF
.	TRBD1	TRBV6-5	TRBJ2-5	TGTGCCAGCAGTTACCAAATGCCAAGGGGGCGCGGGTCCCCCGGCCCGGTGTACTTC	CASSYQMPRGRGSPGPVYF
few	TRBD1	TRBV7-2	TRBJ2-7	TGTGCCAGCACCCGGTTACAGGGGGGCCCCTACGAGCAGTACTTC	CASTRLQGGPYEQYF
many	TRBD2	TRBV20-1	TRBJ2-3	TGCAGTGCTTCCCACCGCGCGGGAGACACAGATACGCAGTATTTT	CSASHRAGDTDTQYF
many	.	TRBV19	TRBJ1-2	TGTGCCAGTAGTCCGGCTAGGGGCGCTGGCTACACCTTC	CASSPARGAGYTF
many	.	TRBV11-3	TRBJ1-1	TGTGCCAGCAGCTTTTCCGGAGCGAACACTGAAGCTTTCTTT	CASSFSGANTEAFF
many	.	TRBV6-1	TRBJ2-3	TGTGCCAGCAGTCCCGAAGTCGGGTTCACAGATACGCAGTATTTT	CASSPEVGFTDTQYF
.	.	TRBV6-4	TRBJ2-3	TGTGCCAGCAGTTACTCGACAGTTGCCACAGATACGCAGTATTTT	CASSYSTVATDTQYF
few	.	TRBV18	TRBJ1-5	TGTGCCAGCTCAAGGGAAGCCTCTGAGCCCCAGCATTTT	CASSREASEPQHF
many	TRBD1	TRBV4-1	TRBJ1-5	TGCGCCAGCAGTCGAACAGGGGGGCAAAGTCAGCCCCAGCATTTT	CASSRTGGQSQPQHF
many	TRBD2	TRBV27	TRBJ2-3	TGTGCCAGCAGTTTACTCAGGACTAGCGGCACAGATACGCAGTATTTT	CASSLLRTSGTDTQYF
many	.	TRBV7-9	TRBJ1-1	TGTGCCAGCAGCTTAACCCAGATGACAGGAACCCTGAACACTGAAGCTTTCTTT	CASSLTQMTGTLNTEAFF
many	TRBD1	TRBV7-6	TRBJ2-1	TGTGCCAGCAGCTATGGGACAGGGGGCGGTGAGCAGTTCTTC	CASSYGTGGGEQFF
many	.	TRBV30	TRBJ1-4	TGTGCCTGGAATCCGGCAGGGGAAAAACTGTTTTTT	CAWNPAGEKLFF
few	TRBD1	TRBV25-1	TRBJ2-3	TGTGCCACCCGGACAGGGATCACAGATACGCAGTATTTT	CATRTGITDTQYF
many	TRBD2	TRBV7-8	TRBJ2-7	TGTGCCAGCAGCTTAGCGAGGGGGACTAGCGGATTCTACGAGCAGTACTTC	CASSLARGTSGFYEQYF
many	.	TRBV14	TRBJ2-2	TGTGCCAGCAGCCCTCGGACTGCGGAGACCGGGGAGCTGTTTTTT	CASSPRTAETGELFF
.	.	TRBV25-1	TRBJ2-5	TGTGCCAGCAGTGAATATAGCACACCTCAAGAGACCCAGTACTTC	CASSEYSTPQETQYF
few	.	TRBV6-5	TRBJ2-7	TGTGCCAGCAGTTACGTCGGACCCTCCTACGAGCAGTACTTC	CASSYVGPSYEQYF
many	.	TRBV11-3	TRBJ1-1	TGTGCCAGCATGAATACGAACACTGAAGCTTTCTTT	CASMNTNTEAFF
.	.	TRBV3-1	TRBJ2-1	TGTACCAGCAGTCTAAGAGAAGGCACCGGCTCCTACAATGAGCAGTTCTTC	CTSSLREGTGSYNEQFF
many	.	TRBV28	TRBJ2-7	TGTGCCAGCAGTGTGGAGGCCCGCGAGCAGTACTTC	CASSVEAREQYF
.	.	TRBV20-1	TRBJ2-7	TGCAGCGTTGGGGGGGCACCAGGGTTCTCCTACGAGCAGTACTTC	CSVGGAPGFSYEQYF
few	TRBD1	TRBV6-1	TRBJ1-4	TGTGCCAGCAGATCCGACAGGGAAGGTGCTAATGAAAAACTGTTTTTT	CASRSDREGANEKLFF
few	.	TRBV20-1	TRBJ2-7	TGCAGTGGGGGACGTTCCGGGCCGACCTACGAGCAGTACTTC	CSGGRSGPTYEQYF
many	.	TRBV20-1	TRBJ2-1	TGCAGTGCTAGCAGCCATGAGCAGTTCTTC	CSASSHEQFF
many	.	TRBV27	TRBJ2-7	TGTGCCAGCAGTTTCCGGGGGACCTACGAGCAGTACTTC	CASSFRGTYEQYF
many	.	TRBV2	TRBJ1-2	TGTGCCAGCAGTGAATCCGGGCCGAACTATGGCTACACCTTC	CASSESGPNYGYTF
few	.	TRBV3-1	TRBJ1-3	TGTGCCAGCAGCCAAGCAGGGTTGGGAAACACCATATATTTT	CASSQAGLGNTIYF
many	.	TRBV11-2	TRBJ2-1	TGTGCCAGCCAAGGAGGGGAGCTGAGAAATGAGCAGTTCTTC	CASQGGELRNEQFF
many	.	TRBV27	TRBJ1-6	TGTGCCAGCAGTTTGGAACGGGAGATTAATTCACCCCTCCACTTT	CASSLEREINSPLHF
few	TRBD1	TRBV5-1	TRBJ2-3	TGCGCCAGCAGCTCCGGGGGGACAGGGGCAGATACGCAGTATTTT	CASSSGGTGADTQYF
.	TRBD2	TRBV20-1	TRBJ2-1	TGCAGTGCTAAGGGGAGGGTACTAGCGGGATTGAGCTCCTACAATGAGCAGTTCTTC	CSAKGRVLAGLSSYNEQFF
many	.	TRBV7-9	TRBJ2-3	TGTGCCAGCAGCTTAGCGGGAAACTTAGATACGCAGTATTTT	CASSLAGNLDTQYF
many	.	TRBV30	TRBJ2-1	TGTGCCTGGACCATACAGGACAATGAGCAGTTCTTC	CAWTIQDNEQFF
few	.	TRBV5-5	TRBJ2-1	TGTGCCAGCAGCTTTACGGGGTTTGAGCAGTTCTTC	CASSFTGFEQFF